These 15 T cell receptor beta chains originate from one sample sequenced in a study of cytomegalovirus exposure and HLA in healthy donors. A multiplex PCR was run with 60 Vbeta primers and 13 Jbeta primers. Profiling relied on immunoSEQ multiplex PCR, and the TCRdb table lists in-frame clones only, not all of them. In total, the table holds tens of thousands of clones. Input material: PBMCs. Every receptor here comes from a human donor in good health.

The chain couples TRBV11-2 to TRBJ1-3, with D possibly being TRBD1 (5 bases). Germline CDR1 reads SGHAT; CDR2 reads FQNNGV. This CDR3 spans 15 amino acids. Trimming removed 5 bases at V and 4 bases at J, with 15 bases between. CDR3 residues: CASSPTWGRGNTIYF. DNA of the CDR3: TGTGCCAGCAGCCCCACCTGGGGCCGGGGAAACACCATATATTTT.

The chain combines TRBV19 with TRBJ2-7; TRBD1 matches 9 bases. The CDR3 contains 13 residues. Trimming took 3 bases from V and 4 from J; bases not matched to a gene: 1. In germline, CDR1 is LNHDA, CDR2 SQIVND (reference sequence). The CDR3 DNA reads as TGTGCCAGTAGTATGGACAGGGGATACGAGCAGTACTTC. This codes for CASSMDRGYEQYF.

V and J are TRBV28 and TRBJ2-5, with D hard to call. The CDR3 sequence is 14 residues long. The germline CDR1 and CDR2 sequences are MDHEN and SYDVKM. V lost 6 bases, J lost 5 bases, and 16 bases lay in between. DNA of the CDR3: TGTGCCAGCAGCCCTCAGCTGGCGGAGGAGACCCAGTACTTC. It encodes CASSPQLAEETQYF.

CDR3 DNA: TGTGCCAGCAGGGTCCAAAGGGGCACTGAAGCTTTCTTT. It codes for CASRVQRGTEAFF. The rearrangement uses TRBV2 and TRBJ1-1; D may be TRBD1 (5 bases). The CDR3 is 13 residues long. Looked up from germline, CDR1 is SNHLY and CDR2 is FYNNEI. Trimming shortened V by 6 bases and J by 4 bases, and 12 bases separated the two germline ends. The entire variable domain, with the rest obtained from reference TRBV2 and TRBJ1-1, is as follows: EPEVTQTPSHQVTQMGQEVILRCVPISNHLYFYWYRQILGQKVEFLVSFYNNEISEKSEIFDDQFSVERPDGSNFTLKIRSTKLEDSAMYFCASRVQRGTEAFFGQGTRLTVV.

This sequence joins TRBV19 and TRBJ2-1; no clear D. This CDR3 is 15 amino acids long. Trimming removed 1 base from V and 0 bases from J, with 7 bases in between. Germline lookup yields CDR1 LNHDA and CDR2 SQIVND (reference sequence). DNA for the CDR3: TGTGCCAGTAGTATAGGCTGGAGCTCCTACAATGAGCAGTTCTTC. It specifies CASSIGWSSYNEQFF.

On this clone: The junction shows a germline mismatch at one end, possibly a read error. The rearrangement joins TRBV2 to TRBJ1-1, with D uncertain. CDR3 length equals 14 residues. Germline CDR1 SNHLY, CDR2 FYNNEI. CDR3 sequence reads: CASTPNFGNTEDFF. The CDR3 nucleotides read TGTGCCAGCACCCCAAACTTCGGGAACACTGAAGATTTCTTT.

V usage is TRBV5-5 and J usage is TRBJ1-1; D unresolved. Per germline, CDR1 SGHKS and CDR2 YYEKEE (reference sequence). V was cut by 4 bases and J by 4 bases, with 17 bases left in between. The CDR3 length is 15 residues. CDR3 residues: CASSPGVVGATEAFF. In DNA form, the CDR3 reads TGTGCCAGCAGCCCCGGCGTAGTGGGAGCCACTGAAGCTTTCTTT.

The V and J genes are TRBV5-1 and TRBJ1-1, with D possibly matching TRBD1 (6 bases). Trimming removed 4 bases from V and 1 base from J, with 8 bases in between. Per germline, CDR1 SGHRS and CDR2 YFSETQ. The CDR3 loop spans 13 amino acids. CDR3 amino acids: CASSPRGNTEAFF. The CDR3 coding sequence is TGCGCCAGCAGCCCCAGGGGGAACACTGAAGCTTTCTTT.

This chain links TRBV27 with TRBJ2-3; 7 bases are shared with TRBD1. Germline loops: CDR1 MNHEY, CDR2 SMNVEV (reference sequence). This CDR3 has 12 residues. The J segment lost 9 bases and the V segment lost 10 bases, leaving 10 bases of the junction unmatched. The CDR3 loop is CATSTRTGTQYF. CDR3 bases: TGTGCCACCTCGACTCGGACAGGAACGCAGTATTTT.

This sequence joins TRBV7-2 and TRBJ2-4, with 12 bases aligning to TRBD2. The V gene's germline CDR1 is SGHTA and CDR2 FQGNSA. Germline trimming cut 5 bases from V and 7 bases from J; bases unmatched to any gene: 6. The length of the CDR3 is 15 residues. The CDR3 bases are TGTGCCAGCAGCCTGCTCGGACTAGCGGGGAACATTCAGTACTTC. As protein: CASSLLGLAGNIQYF.

CDR3 in amino acids: CASSPGQVAPFF. CDR3 DNA: TGTGCCAGCAGCCCAGGTCAGGTCGCGCCTTTCTTT. The rearrangement links TRBV7-9 to TRBJ1-1, with unresolved D. The CDR3 spans 12 residues. The germline CDR1 and CDR2 sequences are SEHNR and FQNEAQ (reference sequence). Trimming took 5 bases from V and 12 from J, leaving 16 bases between them.

The chain has TRBV5-1 and TRBJ2-5; tentative D call: TRBD1 (5 bases). V lost 0 bases and J 1 base, leaving 7 bases between the germline ends. CDR1 SGHRS and CDR2 YFSETQ come from the germline V gene. The CDR3 is 14 amino acids. The CDR3 DNA reads TGCGCCAGCAGCTTGGTTCAGGGCCAAGAGACCCAGTACTTC. The encoded protein is CASSLVQGQETQYF.

The chain carries TRBV5-4 and TRBJ2-1; D is unresolved. V was pared by 5 bases and J by 7 bases, with 10 bases between. Germline CDR1 SGHNT, CDR2 YYREEE (reference sequence). The CDR3 totals 12 residues. DNA for the CDR3: TGTGCCAGCAGATCCGACTGGAATGAGCAGTTCTTC. It yields the protein CASRSDWNEQFF.

The chain uses TRBV6-1 and TRBJ2-7; D might be TRBD2 (7 bases). V shed 4 bases and J shed 6 bases, with 13 bases lying between them. Germline CDR1 reads MNHNS; CDR2 reads SASEGT. The CDR3 totals 13 residues. DNA for the CDR3: TGTGCCAGCAGTGGGGTGGGAGGGGGCGAGCAGTACTTC. The encoded protein is CASSGVGGGEQYF.

Written as DNA, the CDR3 is TGTGCCAGCAGCGGTATGACAGGCCTTAACACTGAAGCTTTCTTT. Translated, it gives CASSGMTGLNTEAFF. J is TRBJ1-1 and V is TRBV7-9; a possible D gene is TRBD1 (6 bases). The CDR3 has 15 residues. Trimming left V 5 bases short and J 2 bases short, with 15 bases between. Per germline, CDR1 SEHNR and CDR2 FQNEAQ (reference sequence).